A single sample gave rise to the 15 T cell receptor beta chains below, sequenced in a study of T cells in Graves' hyperthyroidism and ophthalmopathy. RNA transcripts were the template for amplifying TCR beta CDR3 regions. The study used the HTBI primer set for a first-round RT-PCR of the TCR CDR3. TCRdb analysed the multiplex PCR reads with MiXCR anew, one entry per CDR3 protein. Among approximately 400,000 distinct CDR3 sequences listed, approximately 25% were seen once. The source material was blood. These receptors all come from a man between 45 and 60 years old with Graves' hyperthyroidism.

This clonotype appeared a single time. This sequence may be a read error, since a much larger clone differs from it by one base. The chain has TRBV28 and TRBJ2-5, with 7 bases matching TRBD1. CDR3 length: 16 residues. CDR1 is MDHEN, CDR2 SYDVKM, per germline. The CDR3: CASSPQTGLNQETQHF. In DNA, the CDR3 is TGTGCCAGCAGCCCCCAGACAGGGTTAAACCAAGAGACCCAGCACTTC.

This clonotype has ten or more counts. The gene calls are TRBV2 and TRBJ2-7, with D uncertain. Germline lookup yields CDR1 SNHLY and CDR2 FYNNEI. CDR3 length: 12 amino acids. V dropped 5 bases and J dropped 6 bases, with 11 bases sitting between them. Here the CDR3 DNA reads TGTGCCAGCAGTAAGAGGCAGGCCGAGCAGTACTTC. Protein: CASSKRQAEQYF.

This clonotype has only a few counts. DNA for the CDR3: TGTGCCAGCAGCTTAGGCGGGAACTCTGGGGCCAACGTCCTGACTTTC. It encodes CASSLGGNSGANVLTF. This chain joins TRBV11-3 and TRBJ2-6, with D tentatively TRBD2 (6 bases). The V gene's germline CDR1 is SGHNT and CDR2 YENEEA. CDR3 size: 16 residues. The ends were cut back, 1 base at V and 0 bases at J, with 7 bases in the middle.

The rearrangement links TRBV30 to TRBJ2-6; 8 bases agree with TRBD1. This CDR3 spans 15 amino acids. V lost 4 bases, J lost 2 bases, and 4 bases stayed unmatched. Germline loops: CDR1 GTSNPN, CDR2 SVGIG (reference sequence). The CDR3 loop is CAWTMDRAGANVLTF. Written as DNA, the CDR3 is TGTGCCTGGACGATGGACAGGGCTGGGGCCAACGTCCTGACTTTC.

The sample holds a few counts of this clonotype. The chain couples TRBV28 to TRBJ2-7; 9 bases agree with TRBD2. Germline loops: CDR1 MDHEN, CDR2 SYDVKM. The CDR3 loop spans 15 amino acids. V shed 2 bases, J shed 4 bases, and the junction held 6 bases outside the gene matches. The CDR3 here is CASSLRASGTYEQYF. The CDR3 DNA follows: TGTGCCAGCAGTTTACGGGCTAGCGGGACGTACGAGCAGTACTTC.

This clonotype came up many times. The chain is built from TRBV3-1 and TRBJ2-7, with 8 bases that match TRBD2. The CDR3 sequence is 14 residues long. The trim removed 1 base at V and 7 bases at J, leaving 6 bases unmatched. Germline V gene sequence: CDR1 LGHDT, CDR2 YNNKEL (reference sequence). CDR3 sequence: CASSQVDGRGEQYF. The CDR3 DNA follows: TGTGCCAGCAGCCAAGTCGACGGGAGGGGAGAGCAGTACTTC.

V usage is TRBV9 and J usage is TRBJ1-3; D perhaps matches TRBD1 (5 bases). CDR1 is SGDLS, CDR2 YYNGEE, per germline. This CDR3 has 15 residues. The germline V and J ends were trimmed by 3 bases and 4 bases, with 14 bases remaining between them. The CDR3 sequence: CASSAILGGGNTIYF. In DNA form, the CDR3 reads TGTGCCAGCAGCGCGATCTTGGGGGGAGGAAACACCATATATTTT.

This clonotype was counted only a few times. The chain is built from TRBV20-1 and TRBJ2-3; D not certain. From germline, CDR1 is DFQATT and CDR2 SNEGSKA (reference sequence). V was pared by 7 bases and J by 2 bases, with 7 bases between. This CDR3 has 11 amino acids. The CDR3 DNA is TGCAGTGGGGTATACACAGATACGCAGTATTTT. Residues: CSGVYTDTQYF.

The CDR3 reads CASSPIGLSSGAFF. For the CDR3, the DNA is TGTGCCAGCAGCCCTATTGGACTTTCATCAGGGGCTTTCTTT. V gene TRBV11-2 combines with J gene TRBJ1-1; tentatively, D is TRBD1 (5 bases). CDR1 and CDR2 (germline): SGHAT, FQNNGV. The CDR3 covers 14 residues. V was shortened by 5 bases and J by 11 bases, with 21 bases between the two germline ends.

This clonotype has more than one count but fewer than ten. The genes are TRBV29-1 and TRBJ2-7; 9 bases match TRBD1. The CDR3 has 13 amino acids. Per germline, CDR1 SQVTM and CDR2 ANQGSEA. V lost 5 bases, J lost 5 bases, and 7 bases stayed unmatched. Here the CDR3 DNA reads TGCAGCGTTTCCCGGGACAGGGCCAACGAGCAGTACTTC. It yields the protein CSVSRDRANEQYF.

The rearrangement uses TRBV2 and TRBJ2-2; 10 positions match TRBD2. The CDR3 extends over 15 amino acids. CDR1 is SNHLY and CDR2 is FYNNEI in the germline V gene. With V trimmed by 1 base and J by 8 bases, 4 bases remained unmatched. CDR3 sequence (DNA): TGTGCCAGCAGTGAAGAAGCGGGAGGGGTTGGGGAGCTGTTTTTT. Protein: CASSEEAGGVGELFF.

V gene TRBV20-1 combines with J gene TRBJ2-7; TRBD1 matches 7 bases. From germline, CDR1 is DFQATT and CDR2 SNEGSKA (reference sequence). V lost 1 base to trimming and J lost 3 bases; unmatched junction nucleotides: 9. This CDR3 spans 15 amino acids. DNA of the CDR3: TGCAGTGCTAGAGGTAGACAGGGATGGGTCTACGAGCAGTACTTC. It codes for CSARGRQGWVYEQYF.

This clonotype was observed at least ten times. This rearrangement joins TRBV11-2 to TRBJ2-5; D perhaps matches TRBD1 (5 bases). This CDR3 region has 13 residues. Trimming removed 6 bases from V and 5 bases from J, with 13 bases in between. Looked up from germline, CDR1 is SGHAT and CDR2 is FQNNGV. The CDR3 sequence: CASRQAGRETQYF. DNA for the CDR3: TGTGCCAGCAGACAAGCAGGGCGGGAGACCCAGTACTTC.

In its sample, this clonotype was seen a few times. The rearrangement uses TRBV6-5 and TRBJ2-1; D remains ambiguous. Germline CDR1 MNHEY, CDR2 SVGAGI. The CDR3 has 17 residues. V was trimmed by 4 bases and J by 1 base, leaving 17 bases between them. The DNA of the CDR3 is TGTGCCAGCAGTTCCGATTCTAGGGTCGGTTCCTACAATGAGCAGTTCTTC. Its protein product is CASSSDSRVGSYNEQFF.

This rearrangement joins TRBV2 to TRBJ2-1, with 8 positions matching TRBD2. CDR3 length equals 13 residues. Germline V gene sequence: CDR1 SNHLY, CDR2 FYNNEI. V trimming: 8 bases; J trimming: 4 bases; junction bases outside the gene matches: 4. The CDR3 loop is CASVSGKYNEQFF. The CDR3 DNA is TGTGCCAGCGTTAGCGGGAAATACAATGAGCAGTTCTTC.